Following are 9 T cell receptor beta chains from one sample sequenced in a study of blood T cell repertoires in COVID-19 (dated by TCRdb to about 2020). The library was produced with the immunoSEQ multiplex PCR assay. The table was pulled from immuneACCESS by TCRdb, which kept in-frame rearrangements only. Such tables lose some clones; where checked, under half of the loss comes from unresolved V genes, and the rest has no known cause. A total of 19,000 or so clones appear in this sample, 83% of them only once. In total, the top ten clones hold roughly 6.3% of the sample. Sequencing was carried out using peripheral blood. The origin of the receptors is a human donor in a cohort sampled during active COVID-19.

This rearrangement joins TRBV5-1 to TRBJ2-1; 15 nucleotides line up with TRBD2. CDR3 length: 18 residues. The V gene's germline CDR1 is SGHRS and CDR2 YFSETQ. V shed 0 bases, J shed 4 bases, and the junction held 5 bases outside the gene matches. The CDR3 loop is CASSLEGTSGGTYNEQFF. DNA for the CDR3: TGCGCCAGCAGCTTGGAAGGGACTAGCGGGGGGACTTACAATGAGCAGTTCTTC.

This clone was found once. V gene TRBV28 combines with J gene TRBJ1-2; tentative D call: TRBD1 (5 bases). The CDR3 loop spans 12 amino acids. CDR1 is MDHEN and CDR2 is SYDVKM in the germline V gene. Trimming stripped 5 bases from V and 3 bases from J, with 7 bases between. The CDR3 sequence: CASSTTDYGYTF. As DNA, the CDR3 is TGTGCCAGCAGTACGACAGACTATGGCTACACCTTC.

The chain links TRBV5-6 to TRBJ1-3, with D unclear. Germline lookup yields CDR1 SGHDT and CDR2 YYEEEE. V dropped 0 bases and J dropped 0 bases, with 4 bases sitting between them. This CDR3 has 14 amino acids. CDR3 in DNA: TGTGCCAGCAGCTTGGTGAGCTCTGGAAACACCATATATTTT. Its protein is CASSLVSSGNTIYF.

CDR3 region: CSASDAGTGTTEAFF. The CDR3 DNA reads as TGCAGTGCTAGTGACGCCGGGACAGGCACGACTGAAGCTTTCTTT. The J gene is TRBJ1-1, the V gene TRBV20-1; 8 nucleotides agree with TRBD1. Trimming at V came to 3 bases and at J to 5 bases, leaving 11 bases not matched to a gene. The CDR3 has 15 amino acids. The germline V gene encodes CDR1 DFQATT and CDR2 SNEGSKA (reference sequence).

J is TRBJ1-4 and V is TRBV7-9; 11 positions match TRBD1. Germline lookup yields CDR1 SEHNR and CDR2 FQNEAQ (reference sequence). V lost 0 bases and J lost 12; bases outside the gene matches: 12. This CDR3 is 17 amino acids long. CDR3 coding DNA: TGTGCCAGCAGCTTAGCTCCATGGGACAGGGGGGAGATTGAACTGTTTTTT. This encodes CASSLAPWDRGEIELFF.

About this clone: The germline gene is not matched at one end of the junction; a read error may be the cause. The chain employs TRBV27 and TRBJ1-2, with 7 positions matching TRBD1. Germline values: CDR1 MNHEY, CDR2 SMNVEV (reference sequence). This CDR3 spans 15 amino acids. CDR3 amino acids: CAARVGAGGHYGYTF. CDR3 nucleotide sequence: TGCGCAGCAAGGGTTGGGGCAGGGGGACACTATGGCTACACCTTC.

The chain employs TRBV11-2 and TRBJ2-3; no definite D call. Looked up from germline, CDR1 is SGHAT and CDR2 is FQNNGV. The V end lost 5 bases, the J end lost 4 bases, and 7 bases lay between the germline ends. This CDR3 is built from 12 residues. The CDR3 region is CASSLNSDTQYF. The DNA of the CDR3 is TGTGCCAGCAGCCTAAACTCAGATACGCAGTATTTT.

The chain links TRBV30 to TRBJ2-2, with TRBD1 identical over 7 bases. This CDR3 spans 15 amino acids. V lost 7 bases, J lost 3 bases, and 11 bases stayed unmatched. Germline V CDR1 and CDR2: GTSNPN, SVGIG (reference sequence). For the CDR3, the DNA is TGTGCCTCCAAACCGACAGGGCGGGACACCGGGGAGCTGTTTTTT. It codes for CASKPTGRDTGELFF.

This clone showed up just once. The CDR3: CASSLEPGLAGDFSTDTQYF. As DNA, the CDR3 is TGTGCCAGCAGCTTGGAGCCGGGACTAGCGGGGGACTTTAGCACAGATACGCAGTATTTT. The chain recombines TRBV5-4 with TRBJ2-3; 14 bases match TRBD2. This CDR3 comprises 20 residues. The germline CDR1 and CDR2 sequences are SGHNT and YYREEE (reference sequence). V lost 0 bases and J lost 0; bases outside the gene matches: 9.